Listed here are 20 T cell receptor beta chains from one sample, sequenced in a study of post-analysis software for immune sequencing data. Study-level findings and limits: Relative to controls, patients had about five TRBV segments at higher frequency, with TRBV5-6, TRBV5-1 and TRBV20-1 among these.

The library was made from cDNA and included unique molecular identifiers. TCRdb fed the PCR reads into MiXCR, producing one record per CDR3 protein. The repertoire consists of roughly 430,000 distinct CDR3 sequences, with 35% to 45% occurring once and the leading ten covering about 7.6%. Antigens for these TCRs are unknown. Material: blood. These receptors were taken from a girl aged 2 to 9 with multiple sclerosis.

The chain is built from TRBV7-3 and TRBJ2-3, with a tentative D call TRBD2 (7 bases). Germline values: CDR1 SGHTA, CDR2 FQGTGA. CDR3 size: 17 residues. The V and J ends lost 2 bases and 5 bases respectively, with 20 bases between them. The DNA of the CDR3 is TGTGCCAGCAGCTTATGGGGCGGGGGCGGCGGTGGAGATACGCAGTATTTT. This gives the protein CASSLWGGGGGGDTQYF.

The chain carries TRBV10-3 and TRBJ2-7; 11 bases are shared with TRBD1. The V segment lost 4 bases and the J segment 5 bases; nucleotides outside the gene matches: 10. This CDR3 spans 16 amino acids. CDR1 and CDR2 (germline): ENHRY, SYGVKD. This CDR3 is CAISGRSLDRGHEQYF. For the CDR3, the DNA is TGTGCCATCAGTGGCCGTAGTTTGGACAGGGGGCACGAGCAGTACTTC.

This chain joins TRBV6-2 or TRBV6-3 and TRBJ2-7; no clear D gene. CDR3 size: 16 residues. Germline CDR1 and CDR2: MNHEY and SVGEGT. V shed 4 bases and J shed 3 bases, with 19 bases lying between them. DNA for the CDR3: TGTGCCAGCAGTTCTTGGGTCCCCGCATTTAACTACGAGCAGTACTTC. Amino acid sequence: CASSSWVPAFNYEQYF.

V is TRBV5-6 and J is TRBJ1-1; 10 bases are shared with TRBD1. The ends lost 2 bases at V and 5 bases at J; junction bases unmatched: 15. CDR1 is SGHDT, CDR2 YYEEEE, per germline. The CDR3 totals 18 residues. CDR3 in DNA: TGTGCCAGCAGCTTCCCAGGGGGGACAGGGGATTCTTCGACTGAAGCTTTCTTT. Protein: CASSFPGGTGDSSTEAFF.

The table lists this clonotype with many counts. The chain combines TRBV29-1 with TRBJ2-5, with 8 bases that match TRBD2. The germline V gene has CDR1 SQVTM and CDR2 ANQGSEA. J lost 11 bases, V lost 2 bases, and 16 bases had no gene match. This CDR3 is 15 amino acids long. The CDR3 is CSVERVAGPSWEQYF. In DNA, the CDR3 is TGCAGCGTTGAACGGGTAGCGGGACCTTCATGGGAGCAGTACTTC.

CDR3: CASSQEGTSDIYEQFF. The CDR3 coding sequence is TGCGCCAGCAGCCAAGAAGGGACTAGCGATATATATGAGCAGTTCTTC. The chain links TRBV4-3 to TRBJ2-1; TRBD2 matches 10 bases. V lost 0 bases and J lost 8; bases outside the gene matches: 7. There are 16 residues in the CDR3. The germline V gene encodes CDR1 LGHNA and CDR2 YSLEER.

V gene TRBV25-1 combines with J gene TRBJ2-5; 7 positions agree with TRBD1. Germline trimming cut 5 bases from V and 11 bases from J; bases unmatched to any gene: 20. Germline values: CDR1 MGHDK, CDR2 SYGVNS. The CDR3 contains 16 residues. This CDR3 is CASSYTDRVAGSEQYF. The CDR3 DNA sequence: TGTGCCAGCAGTTATACAGACAGGGTGGCGGGTAGTGAGCAGTACTTC.

This clonotype was detected only a few times. This rearrangement joins TRBV2 to TRBJ2-6; D might be TRBD1 (5 bases). Germline V lookup: CDR1 SNHLY, CDR2 FYNNEI. Trimming stripped 8 bases from V and 12 bases from J, with 14 bases between. The CDR3 spans 12 residues. For the CDR3, the DNA is TGTGCCAGCCCGACAGTAACCGGCGTCCTGACTTTC. This encodes CASPTVTGVLTF.

The CDR3 region has the DNA TGTGCCAGCAGCTCCCCCAGGAACAGGGGGCGGCAGTACTTC. Its protein product is CASSSPRNRGRQYF. This chain uses TRBV5-6 with TRBJ2-5; the match to TRBD1 covers 9 bases. The length of the CDR3 is 14 residues. V lost 3 bases to trimming and J lost 11 bases; unmatched junction nucleotides: 11. CDR1 SGHDT and CDR2 YYEEEE come from the germline V gene.

The chain recombines TRBV27 with TRBJ2-3; TRBD1 matches 9 bases. V dropped 3 bases and J dropped 4; count of bases not matched to a gene: 2. Germline V lookup: CDR1 MNHEY, CDR2 SMNVEV (reference sequence). The CDR3 runs 14 residues. The CDR3 spells CASSFTGGADTQYF. The CDR3 DNA reads as TGTGCCAGCAGTTTTACAGGGGGCGCAGATACGCAGTATTTT.

This clonotype has just a few counts. This chain joins TRBV12-3 or TRBV12-4 and TRBJ1-5; unclear D gene. The CDR3 extends over 15 amino acids. Deletions cut 1 base from V and 0 bases from J, with 7 bases between. Written as DNA, the CDR3 is TGTGCCAGCAGTTTAGACGGACTTAGCAATCAGCCCCAGCATTTT. This encodes CASSLDGLSNQPQHF.

CDR3 in DNA: TGTGCCAGCAGCTTAGGGACATATGGAAACACCATATATTTT. Protein sequence: CASSLGTYGNTIYF. The chain couples TRBV7-6 to TRBJ1-3, with D tentatively TRBD1 (5 bases). CDR3 length: 14 residues. CDR1 is SGHVS and CDR2 is FNYEAQ in the germline V gene. V was shortened by 1 base and J by 3 bases, with 7 bases between the two germline ends.

This clonotype has just a few counts. V gene TRBV7-6 combines with J gene TRBJ1-1; 7 nucleotides line up with TRBD1. Germline assignment: CDR1 SGHVS and CDR2 FNYEAQ. The CDR3 extends over 14 amino acids. The J segment lost 3 bases and the V segment lost 7 bases, leaving 8 bases of the junction unmatched. CDR3 sequence: CASKRGQLDTEAFF. As DNA, the CDR3 is TGTGCCAGCAAGAGGGGGCAGCTGGACACTGAAGCTTTCTTT.

The chain combines TRBV12-3 or TRBV12-4 with TRBJ2-2; D may correspond to TRBD1 or TRBD2 (5 bases each). V was shortened by 10 bases and J by 5 bases, with 14 bases between the two germline ends. This CDR3 comprises 13 residues. This CDR3 reads CATCEGLTGELFF. The CDR3 nucleotides read TGTGCCACCTGCGAGGGGCTGACCGGGGAGCTGTTTTTT.

The chain recombines TRBV4-2 with TRBJ2-7; no definite D call. Germline CDR1 LGHNA, CDR2 YNFKEQ. The CDR3 spans 14 residues. The V gene lost 0 bases and the J gene lost 4 bases, with 10 bases spanning the gap. In DNA, the CDR3 is TGTGCCAGCAGCCAAGATTCCAGCCCGTACGAGCAGTACTTC. Protein sequence: CASSQDSSPYEQYF.

This clonotype was counted only a few times. The chain uses TRBV7-8 and TRBJ2-7; 8 bases are a match to TRBD2. The last part of the DNA fits TRBJ2-5 better; the J call may be wrong. Germline V CDR1 and CDR2: SGHVS, FQNEAQ. The CDR3 contains 17 residues. The CDR3 bases are TGTGCCAGCAGCTTAGCTTTAGCGGGATTAGTTGGAGAGACCCAGTACTTC. Amino acid sequence: CASSLALAGLVGETQYF.

This chain links TRBV7-2 with TRBJ2-5; TRBD2 agrees at 11 bases. Looked up from germline, CDR1 is SGHTA and CDR2 is FQGNSA. The CDR3 sequence is 15 residues long. J was trimmed by 2 bases and V by 5 bases; bases with no gene match: 4. The CDR3 nucleotides read TGTGCCAGCAGCAACAGACTAGCGGGGCAAGAGACCCAGTACTTC. It is translated as CASSNRLAGQETQYF.

V gene TRBV27 combines with J gene TRBJ2-1; D is undetermined. V was trimmed by 0 bases and J by 0 bases, leaving 6 bases between them. CDR1 is MNHEY and CDR2 is SMNVEV in the germline V gene (reference sequence). This CDR3 is built from 15 residues. The chain's CDR3 is CASSLSANSYNEQFF. CDR3 DNA: TGTGCCAGCAGTTTATCGGCCAACTCCTACAATGAGCAGTTCTTC.

This rearrangement joins TRBV5-1 to TRBJ1-6; TRBD1 matches 7 bases. Germline CDR1 SGHRS, CDR2 YFSETQ. Unmatched junction bases numbered 7, after V lost 3 bases and J lost 7 bases. The CDR3 runs to 15 residues. Here the CDR3 reads CASSSMGTENSPLHF. The CDR3 DNA follows: TGCGCCAGCAGCTCAATGGGGACAGAAAATTCACCCCTCCACTTT.

This clonotype was seen only a few times. This chain links TRBV24-1 with TRBJ1-5, with 8 bases lining up with TRBD1. The CDR3 sequence is 13 residues long. The J segment lost 10 bases and the V segment lost 4 bases, leaving 5 bases of the junction unmatched. Germline V gives CDR1 KGHDR, CDR2 SFDVKD. CDR3 protein: CATSEPGTGPQHF. Written as DNA, the CDR3 is TGTGCCACCAGTGAGCCGGGGACAGGTCCCCAGCATTTT.